This TCR beta chain was identified during a study of blood T cells in healthy people across ages. This CDR3 contains 18 residues. CDR1 is LGHNA and CDR2 is YNFKEQ in the germline V gene. Details on this clonotype: Germline and junction disagree at one end, which may indicate a read error.

Alongside a J-beta primer mix, a sample-barcoded 5' primer served in a second PCR lasting 7 to 11 cycles. Using its own MiXCR run on the 5' RACE reads, TCRdb lists one record per CDR3 protein. The repertoire holds some 1.8 million distinct CDR3 sequences, 39% seen once, with roughly 24% in the top ten. This sequence originates from a human donor in good health. The sequenced material came from blood. This sequence joins TRBV4-2 and TRBJ1-5; D is unclear. The CDR3 DNA sequence: TGTGCCGGCAGCCAAGATATTCCGGTTGGGCGTAGCAATCAGCCCCAGCATTTT. Its translation: CAGSQDIPVGRSNQPQHF.